The 26 T cell receptor beta chains given below trace back to one sample, sequenced in a study of blood T cell repertoires in COVID-19. The data were produced by immunoSEQ multiplex PCR, yet TCRdb's version contains in-frame clones alone and is incomplete. The table records around 180,000 clones, roughly 90% of them present only once. Sequences were obtained from peripheral blood. These TCRs come from a man in his sixties with acute or convalescent COVID-19.

V and J are TRBV19 and TRBJ1-5; 9 positions agree with TRBD1. Trimming took 2 bases from V and 6 from J; bases not matched to a gene: 11. CDR1 is LNHDA and CDR2 is SQIVND in the germline V gene (reference sequence). This CDR3 contains 17 residues. Here the CDR3 DNA reads TGTGCCAGTAGTATAATTACAGGACAGGGGTTGGGTCAGCCCCAGCATTTT. Its translation: CASSIITGQGLGQPQHF. The whole variable domain, remainder taken from reference TRBV19 and TRBJ1-5, is DGGITQSPKYLFRKEGQNVTLSCEQNLNHDAMYWYRQDPGQGLRLIYYSQIVNDFQKGDIAEGYSVSREKKESFPLTVTSAQKNPTAFYLCASSIITGQGLGQPQHFGDGTRLSIL.

The chain carries TRBV11-2 and TRBJ2-2; D ambiguous. The CDR3 runs 15 residues. The V and J ends lost 4 bases and 5 bases respectively, with 14 bases between them. The germline gives CDR1 SGHAT, CDR2 FQNNGV. DNA of the CDR3: TGTGCCAGCAGCTCTGAATTTGGTCGGACCGGGGAGCTGTTTTTT. This gives the protein CASSSEFGRTGELFF.

The genes are TRBV19 and TRBJ1-1, with 8 bases that match TRBD1. This CDR3 is 15 amino acids long. J gave up 0 bases and V 9 bases, and 9 bases lay outside the gene matches. CDR1 and CDR2 from the germline V gene are LNHDA and SQIVND (reference sequence). CDR3 loop: CASHTGGNLNTEAFF. For the CDR3, the DNA is TGTGCCAGCCATACAGGGGGGAACCTGAACACTGAAGCTTTCTTT.

This chain uses TRBV6-5 with TRBJ1-1, with 10 bases lining up with TRBD1. The junction had 9 bases not matched to a gene; V was cut back by 4 bases and J by 10 bases. Germline V CDR1 and CDR2: MNHEY, SVGAGI. The CDR3 spans 14 residues. Written as DNA, the CDR3 is TGTGCCAGCAGTTCCGACAGGGGGCGCATCCGAGCTTTCTTT. This codes for CASSSDRGRIRAFF.

This chain connects TRBV11-3 to TRBJ2-3; the match to TRBD2 covers 11 bases. Unmatched junction bases numbered 4, after V lost 5 bases and J lost 6 bases. The germline V gene has CDR1 SGHNT and CDR2 YENEEA. The CDR3 contains 14 residues. CDR3 loop: CASSPTSGIDTQYF. DNA of the CDR3: TGTGCCAGCAGCCCGACTAGCGGGATTGATACGCAGTATTTT.

The rearrangement joins TRBV7-8 to TRBJ1-4; D gene uncertain. CDR1 SGHVS and CDR2 FQNEAQ come from the germline V gene. This CDR3 spans 16 amino acids. Trimming pared 3 bases from V and 7 bases from J, leaving 18 bases between. In DNA form, the CDR3 reads TGTGCCAGCAGCTTTCTCTCGGCGGGGATGATTGAAAAACTGTTTTTT. Translation gives CASSFLSAGMIEKLFF.

The CDR3 reads CASSYSPETQYF. CDR3 nucleotides: TGTGCCAGCAGCTATTCTCCCGAGACCCAGTACTTC. This chain uses TRBV2 with TRBJ2-5; D gene unclear. The CDR3 contains 12 residues. The V and J ends lost 6 bases and 5 bases respectively, with 10 bases between them. The V gene's germline CDR1 is SNHLY and CDR2 FYNNEI.

The J gene is TRBJ1-4, the V gene TRBV2, with 9 bases identical to TRBD1. The J segment lost 5 bases and the V segment lost 6 bases, leaving 4 bases of the junction unmatched. Per germline, CDR1 SNHLY and CDR2 FYNNEI. This CDR3 has 14 residues. CDR3 DNA: TGTGCCAGCAGCACAGGGGGCAGCAATGAAAAACTGTTTTTT. Its protein product is CASSTGGSNEKLFF. The variable domain in full, completed from reference TRBV2 and TRBJ1-4, reads EPEVTQTPSHQVTQMGQEVILRCVPISNHLYFYWYRQILGQKVEFLVSFYNNEISEKSEIFDDQFSVERPDGSNFTLKIRSTKLEDSAMYFCASSTGGSNEKLFFGSGTQLSVL.

J is TRBJ1-2 and V is TRBV5-5; 10 positions match TRBD1. Germline CDR1 and CDR2: SGHKS and YYEKEE (reference sequence). CDR3 length: 15 residues. Losses at the gene ends were 3 bases for V and 6 bases for J; bases not matched to a gene: 8. The CDR3 loop is CASSSSGQGMNGYTF. CDR3 nucleotides: TGTGCCAGCAGCTCCTCGGGACAGGGGATGAATGGCTACACCTTC.

The V and J genes are TRBV6-6 and TRBJ1-4, with D tentatively TRBD1 (6 bases). The CDR3 loop spans 16 amino acids. The germline V gene encodes CDR1 MNHNY and CDR2 SVGAGI (reference sequence). Trimming took off 6 bases at V and 3 bases at J, with 17 bases between the two ends. The CDR3, as DNA: TGTGCCAGCAGCCAAACGCGGGGGCGGGCTAATGAAAAACTGTTTTTT. Translation: CASSQTRGRANEKLFF.

The genes are TRBV30 and TRBJ1-5; D not certain. Germline assignment: CDR1 GTSNPN and CDR2 SVGIG (reference sequence). The CDR3 runs to 15 residues. V lost 3 bases, J lost 7 bases, and 19 bases lay in between. The CDR3 bases are TGTGCCTGGAGCGCGGTGTCGGGTATACGGCAGCCCCAGCATTTT. This codes for CAWSAVSGIRQPQHF.

V and J are TRBV19 and TRBJ1-5; D might be TRBD1 (6 bases). Deletions cut 5 bases from V and 0 bases from J, with 11 bases between. CDR3 length equals 15 residues. Germline V gene lookup returns CDR1 LNHDA and CDR2 SQIVND (reference sequence). The CDR3 is CASSAQGNSNQPQHF. The DNA of the CDR3 is TGTGCCAGTAGTGCCCAGGGGAATAGCAATCAGCCCCAGCATTTT.

This chain links TRBV18 with TRBJ1-3; D possibly corresponds to TRBD1 (6 bases). This CDR3 spans 19 amino acids. Per germline, CDR1 KGHSH and CDR2 LQKENI. Trimming pared 0 bases from V and 1 base from J, leaving 19 bases between. The CDR3 loop reads CASSPPNLGGGESGNTIYF. CDR3 DNA: TGTGCCAGCTCACCACCAAACCTCGGCGGGGGCGAGTCTGGAAACACCATATATTTT.

The chain recombines TRBV30 with TRBJ2-3; 9 bases agree with TRBD2. CDR3 length equals 12 residues. CDR1 is GTSNPN and CDR2 is SVGIG in the germline V gene (reference sequence). Unmatched junction bases numbered 3, after V lost 0 bases and J lost 11 bases. For the CDR3, the DNA is TGTGCCTGGAGTGTAGCGGGGGGACTGCAGTATTTT. Translating gives CAWSVAGGLQYF.

The V gene is TRBV5-1, the J gene TRBJ1-6; perhaps TRBD1 as D (5 bases). V was pared by 4 bases and J by 6 bases, with 14 bases between. The germline V gene has CDR1 SGHRS and CDR2 YFSETQ. The CDR3 spans 15 residues. CDR3 loop: CASSAEQGGNSPLHF. CDR3 nucleotide sequence: TGCGCCAGCAGCGCGGAGCAGGGTGGTAATTCACCCCTCCACTTT.

The chain couples TRBV19 to TRBJ2-3; 10 bases align to TRBD2. The CDR3 consists of 16 residues. The germline V gene has CDR1 LNHDA and CDR2 SQIVND (reference sequence). V shed 5 bases and J 0 bases; nucleotides not matched to a gene: 5. Written as DNA, the CDR3 is TGTGCCAGTAGTCCCCGGACTAGCGGAAGCACAGATACGCAGTATTTT. Translated, it gives CASSPRTSGSTDTQYF.

This chain uses TRBV24-1 with TRBJ1-5; TRBD1 might be the D (5 bases). The CDR3 is 14 residues long. CDR1 KGHDR and CDR2 SFDVKD come from the germline V gene. Trimming cost V 3 bases and J 4 bases, with 9 bases left between them. The CDR3 region has the DNA TGTGCCACCAGTGATCGGACAACTAATCAGCCCCAGCATTTT. This gives the protein CATSDRTTNQPQHF.

The sample holds one count of this clone. The gene calls are TRBV19 and TRBJ2-7; no clear D. The V gene's germline CDR1 is LNHDA and CDR2 SQIVND (reference sequence). The CDR3 totals 11 residues. With 9 bases removed from V and 5 bases from J, the gap between germline ends came to 11 bases. The CDR3 coding sequence is TGTGCCAGGTCAGACGAGGACGAGCAGTACTTC. Translation gives CARSDEDEQYF.

This clone appeared a single time. J is TRBJ2-1 and V is TRBV7-8; 13 positions match TRBD2. Germline V gene data show CDR1 as SGHVS and CDR2 as FQNEAQ. The length of the CDR3 is 16 residues. With 5 bases clipped from V and 1 base from J, the junction kept 2 bases outside the gene matches. The CDR3 DNA sequence: TGTGCCAGCAGCGTGACTAGCGGGAGGTCCTACAATGAGCAGTTCTTC. Protein: CASSVTSGRSYNEQFF.

This rearrangement joins TRBV12-5 to TRBJ1-2, with 9 bases that match TRBD1. Trimming at V came to 4 bases and at J to 6 bases, leaving 6 bases not matched to a gene. The V gene's germline CDR1 is LGHNT and CDR2 FRNRAP. CDR3 length: 14 amino acids. In nucleotides, the CDR3 is TGTGCTAGTGGTTCGGGACAGGGTGATCATGGCTACACCTTC. It yields the protein CASGSGQGDHGYTF. The full variable domain, with the rest looked up from reference TRBV12-5 and TRBJ1-2, is DARVTQTPRHKVTEMGQEVTMRCQPILGHNTVFWYRQTMMQGLELLAYFRNRAPLDDSGMPKDRFSAEMPDATLATLKIQPSEPRDSAVYFCASGSGQGDHGYTFGSGTRLTVV.

The gene calls are TRBV7-9 and TRBJ1-5; TRBD1 might be the D (6 bases). This CDR3 has 14 residues. Trimming removed 4 bases from V and 4 bases from J, with 11 bases in between. The V gene's germline CDR1 is SEHNR and CDR2 FQNEAQ (reference sequence). The CDR3 nucleotides are TGTGCCAGCAGCTCCTCGACAGGAAATCAGCCCCAGCATTTT. The encoded protein is CASSSSTGNQPQHF. The full variable domain, with the rest looked up from reference TRBV7-9 and TRBJ1-5, is DTGVSQNPRHKITKRGQNVTFRCDPISEHNRLYWYRQTLGQGPEFLTYFQNEAQLEKSRLLSDRFSAERPKGSFSTLEIQRTEQGDSAMYLCASSSSTGNQPQHFGDGTRLSIL.

V and J are TRBV15 and TRBJ2-2; 8 bases are shared with TRBD1. Trimming took 5 bases from V and 7 from J; bases not matched to a gene: 9. CDR1 LNHNV and CDR2 YYDKDF come from the germline V gene (reference sequence). The CDR3 loop spans 15 amino acids. This chain's CDR3 is CATSGQGAYGGELFF. The CDR3 nucleotides are TGTGCCACCAGCGGGCAGGGGGCTTACGGCGGGGAGCTGTTTTTT.

The chain is built from TRBV25-1 and TRBJ1-1; no firm D call. Trimming removed 2 bases at V and 1 base at J, with 8 bases between. CDR1 and CDR2 (germline): MGHDK, SYGVNS. CDR3 length equals 14 residues. CDR3 protein: CASSEDWQNTEAFF. The CDR3 coding sequence is TGTGCCAGCAGTGAAGACTGGCAGAACACTGAAGCTTTCTTT.

This clone appeared a single time. The chain couples TRBV7-2 to TRBJ2-1, with TRBD2 identical over 11 bases. The CDR3 sequence is 14 residues long. V trimming: 3 bases; J trimming: 9 bases; junction bases outside the gene matches: 4. The germline CDR1 and CDR2 sequences are SGHTA and FQGNSA. CDR3 region: CASSFLAGGGEQFF. The CDR3 DNA reads as TGTGCCAGCAGCTTCTTAGCGGGAGGGGGTGAGCAGTTCTTC.

This clone was seen just once. Other DNA variants within this sample encode the same CDR3. The V gene is TRBV3-1 (or the pseudogene TRBV3-2), the J gene TRBJ1-1; 8 bases agree with TRBD1. The CDR3 runs 15 residues. The germline CDR1 and CDR2 sequences are LGHDT and YNNKEL (reference sequence). The V segment lost 4 bases and the J segment 3 bases; nucleotides outside the gene matches: 7. In DNA form, the CDR3 reads TGTGCCAGCAGCCCTTCCGACAGGGGTCACACTGAAGCTTTCTTT. Translation gives CASSPSDRGHTEAFF.

The chain uses TRBV20-1 and TRBJ2-1, with TRBD2 identical over 9 bases. The CDR3 covers 14 residues. J was trimmed by 9 bases and V by 3 bases; bases with no gene match: 9. Germline assignment: CDR1 DFQATT and CDR2 SNEGSKA (reference sequence). DNA for the CDR3: TGCAGTGCTAGTTGGCGGGGGGGCTACGGTGAGCAGTTCTTC. It translates to CSASWRGGYGEQFF.